Sequencing of this T cell receptor (beta chain) was carried out in a study of tumor-infiltrating lymphocytes in primary liver carcinoma. Unsorted bulk tissue of roughly 20-34 mg yielded co-extracted RNA and DNA. From around 0.5 ug of total RNA, TCR beta-specific cDNA was reverse-transcribed using a constant-region primer. Three rounds of nested multiplex PCR with slightly modified ARM-PCR produced TCR beta libraries. A C-beta reverse primer was combined with TRBV1-TRBV30 forward primers in the first two PCR rounds, and each round had approximately 9 cycles. TCRdb re-derived calls from the multiplex PCR reads in MiXCR, one entry per CDR3 protein. In the table there are about 110,000 distinct CDR3 sequences, less than 80% of which are singletons. Per the germline V gene, CDR1 is SGHAT and CDR2 is FQNNGV. There are 17 residues in the CDR3. V lost 3 bases and J 3 bases, leaving 19 bases between the germline ends.

The TCR originated in a woman aged 55-75 years with primary liver carcinoma and hepatitis B virus infection. The rearrangement uses TRBV11-2 and TRBJ2-3; D remains ambiguous. The sample was liver tumor tissue from sampling region 1. Described subset: tumor region T1, superior pole. The chain's CDR3 is CASSFRISPSNTDTQYF. CDR3 nucleotide sequence: TGTGCCAGCAGCTTTAGGATTAGCCCGTCTAATACAGATACGCAGTATTTT.